This T cell receptor beta chain came from a study of human T cells and chemical hapten exposure. J gave up 4 bases and V 1 base, and 8 bases lay outside the gene matches. The germline CDR1 and CDR2 sequences are LGHDT and YNNKEL (reference sequence). The CDR3 spans 16 residues. General study points: Counts of TCRs above 1 in 1000 frequency stayed unchanged with DPC sensitization.

Before extraction, the whole blood was not fractionated, and total RNA was taken from it. In the source study's methods: With a range of about 23,224 to 700,000, the median per sample was about 87,000 TCRs. TCRdb independently ran MiXCR on the 5' RACE reads; one entry per CDR3 protein. What appears here as the V and J calls and clone size reflects TCRdb's work, not the paper's. The table records about 120,000 distinct CDR3 sequences, approximately 20% of them present only once. This clonotype was seen only a few times. The antigen is unknown. The receptor was isolated from a human donor in good health. The chain links TRBV3-1 to TRBJ1-2; TRBD1 matches at 8 bases. The CDR3 spells CASSQVGDRRTYGYTF. In nucleotides, the CDR3 is TGTGCCAGCAGCCAAGTAGGGGACAGGAGAACCTATGGCTACACCTTC.